The 3 T cell receptor beta chains below all came from one sample that was sequenced in a study of beta chain features in type 1 diabetes. Study-level results: For Type 1 diabetes patients, all four CD4+ subsets carried TCRB CDR3s that were moderately but significantly shorter.

These receptors have no known antigen. The sequenced template was cDNA made from the entire isolated RNA. Here immunoSEQ multiplex PCR was the method, and the copy in TCRdb shows in-frame clones only, minus some. The table records hundreds of thousands of clones, over 11% of them present only once. Sequencing was carried out using naive CD4+ T cells from blood. The receptors were gathered from a man aged 18-30 years with type 1 diabetes.

The V gene is TRBV6-5, the J gene TRBJ2-5, with D tentatively TRBD1 or TRBD2 (5 bases each). Germline V gene lookup returns CDR1 MNHEY and CDR2 SVGAGI. Trimming removed 2 bases at V and 2 bases at J, with 12 bases between. The CDR3 extends over 15 amino acids. CDR3 amino acids: CASSYGPGTQETQYF. CDR3 DNA: TGTGCCAGCAGTTACGGGCCAGGGACGCAAGAGACCCAGTACTTC.

On this clone: In the same sample, other DNA sequences code for this CDR3. The rearrangement uses TRBV28 and TRBJ1-2; unclear D gene. V was trimmed by 9 bases and J by 4 bases, leaving 12 bases between them. This CDR3 spans 12 amino acids. CDR1 and CDR2 from the germline V gene are MDHEN and SYDVKM. As DNA, the CDR3 is TGTGCCAGTAAAACTGGAAGCTATGGCTACACCTTC. It yields the protein CASKTGSYGYTF.

The chain links TRBV14 to TRBJ2-1, with a weak D call TRBD1 (6 bases). Between the trimmed V and J ends, which lost 0 bases and 6 bases, there was a span of 15 bases. CDR1 is SGHDN, CDR2 FVKESK, per germline. The CDR3 loop spans 16 amino acids. CDR3 coding DNA: TGTGCCAGCAGCCAAGAGGGACGACAGGAGTTCAATGAGCAGTTCTTC. Its protein is CASSQEGRQEFNEQFF.